The 16 T cell receptor beta chains below all came from one sample that was sequenced in a study of cytomegalovirus exposure and HLA in healthy donors. PCR was performed using 60 Vbeta and 13 Jbeta primers. Some clones are missing from TCRdb's copy, which holds only in-frame ones; the method was immunoSEQ multiplex PCR. This table has 80,000 or so clones, around 66% appearing once. The sequencing input was PBMCs. These TCRs come from a man in his 60s in good health and CMV-seropositive.

The rearrangement links TRBV4-1 to TRBJ1-5; 9 bases map to TRBD1. Germline trimming cut 0 bases from V and 2 bases from J; bases unmatched to any gene: 2. The germline CDR1 and CDR2 sequences are MGHRA and YSYEKL. The CDR3 spans 16 residues. In DNA, the CDR3 is TGCGCCAGCAGCCAAGAGGGACAGGGTGGCAATCAGCCCCAGCATTTT. Translating it yields CASSQEGQGGNQPQHF.

The chain carries TRBV29-1 and TRBJ2-1; D might be TRBD2 (5 bases). The CDR3 is 14 residues long. The germline CDR1 and CDR2 sequences are SQVTM and ANQGSEA. Trimming took off 1 base at V and 7 bases at J, with 14 bases between the two ends. This CDR3 is CSVEAQVPGNEQFF. CDR3 coding DNA: TGCAGCGTTGAAGCGCAGGTTCCGGGGAATGAGCAGTTCTTC.

This chain links TRBV27 with TRBJ2-7; 7 bases are a match to TRBD1. The CDR3 loop spans 15 amino acids. V was pared by 6 bases and J by 2 bases, with 10 bases of the junction left unmatched. Germline CDR1 is MNHEY and CDR2 is SMNVEV (reference sequence). CDR3 sequence (DNA): TGTGCCAGCAGATCCCGACAGGGCACCCCCTACGAGCAGTACTTC. The encoded protein is CASRSRQGTPYEQYF.

The V gene is TRBV2, the J gene TRBJ2-1; D is unresolved. Trimming cost V 4 bases and J 4 bases, with 11 bases left between them. The CDR3 contains 14 residues. The germline gives CDR1 SNHLY, CDR2 FYNNEI. In nucleotides, the CDR3 is TGTGCCAGCAGTGTATCCTACGCTTACAATGAGCAGTTCTTC. It is translated as CASSVSYAYNEQFF.

As for this clone: The sample holds other DNA sequences that translate to the same CDR3. The chain employs TRBV7-2 and TRBJ2-3, with a possible D match to TRBD2 (6 bases). Deletions cut 0 bases from V and 5 bases from J, with 18 bases between. Germline V gene data show CDR1 as SGHTA and CDR2 as FQGNSA. This CDR3 is built from 17 residues. The CDR3 region has the DNA TGTGCCAGCAGCTTAGCTCCGGGACTGGGAGAGTTAGATACGCAGTATTTT. It translates to CASSLAPGLGELDTQYF.

V and J are TRBV11-2 and TRBJ2-7; 7 positions match TRBD1. V lost 1 base to trimming and J lost 6 bases; unmatched junction nucleotides: 6. The CDR3 is 14 amino acids. Germline CDR1 reads SGHAT; CDR2 reads FQNNGV. The CDR3 region is CASSLGQGPSEQYF. CDR3 coding DNA: TGTGCCAGCAGCTTAGGACAGGGCCCCTCCGAGCAGTACTTC. Drawing the rest from reference TRBV11-2 and TRBJ2-7, the complete variable domain is EAGVAQSPRYKIIEKRQSVAFWCNPISGHATLYWYQQILGQGPKLLIQFQNNGVVDDSQLPKDRFSAERLKGVDSTLKIQPAKLEDSAVYLCASSLGQGPSEQYFGPGTRLTVT.

This clone was seen only a few times. The gene calls are TRBV7-2 and TRBJ2-2, with 12 bases lining up with TRBD2. V shed 3 bases and J 7 bases; nucleotides not matched to a gene: 6. This CDR3 contains 16 residues. CDR1 SGHTA and CDR2 FQGNSA come from the germline V gene. The CDR3 region has the DNA TGTGCCAGCAGCTTCCCGACTAGCGGGAGAGGCGGGGAGCTGTTTTTT. This encodes CASSFPTSGRGGELFF.

This chain uses TRBV28 with TRBJ2-5, with D perhaps TRBD2 (5 bases). The J call may be wrong; the DNA end is better matched by TRBJ2-7. Germline lookup yields CDR1 MDHEN and CDR2 SYDVKM. This CDR3 has 14 residues. As DNA, the CDR3 is TGTGCCAGCACCCATCCTGGGAGTTCCTACGAGCAGTACTTC. Amino acid sequence: CASTHPGSSYEQYF.

The gene calls are TRBV27 and TRBJ2-3; TRBD2 might be the D (6 bases). Germline V gives CDR1 MNHEY, CDR2 SMNVEV (reference sequence). The CDR3 spans 15 residues. The V end was cut by 2 bases, the J end by 2 bases, with 11 bases between. CDR3 sequence reads: CASSLAAGPTDTQYF. The CDR3 DNA reads as TGTGCCAGCAGTTTAGCAGCGGGCCCCACAGATACGCAGTATTTT.

The chain carries TRBV29-1 and TRBJ1-2; TRBD1 matches at 8 bases. The CDR3 is 13 residues long. V shed 7 bases and J 3 bases; nucleotides not matched to a gene: 7. Germline loops: CDR1 SQVTM, CDR2 ANQGSEA. The CDR3 DNA reads as TGCAGCGCCACGACAGGGGCGGACTATGGCTACACCTTC. This translates into CSATTGADYGYTF.

The gene calls are TRBV6-5 and TRBJ2-2; possible D gene TRBD2, 5 bases. From germline, CDR1 is MNHEY and CDR2 SVGAGI. The CDR3 spans 16 residues. Trimming removed 0 bases at V and 0 bases at J, with 8 bases between. The CDR3 loop is CASSYSGGSNTGELFF. For the CDR3, the DNA is TGTGCCAGCAGTTACTCGGGCGGGTCGAACACCGGGGAGCTGTTTTTT.

This rearrangement joins TRBV5-6 to TRBJ2-2; TRBD2 is a possible D gene (7 bases). This CDR3 comprises 13 residues. Trimming pared 0 bases from V and 13 bases from J, leaving 13 bases between. Per the germline V gene, CDR1 is SGHDT and CDR2 is YYEEEE. CDR3 DNA: TGTGCCAGCAGCTTGGAGGGGGGGCGCGCGCTGTTTTTT. It specifies CASSLEGGRALFF.

This clone was picked up a small number of times. This chain connects TRBV27 to TRBJ1-1; D ambiguous. The CDR3 is 15 amino acids. CDR1 MNHEY and CDR2 SMNVEV come from the germline V gene (reference sequence). V was shortened by 5 bases and J by 0 bases, with 13 bases between the two germline ends. The CDR3 loop is CASSLIPPMNTEAFF. CDR3 coding DNA: TGTGCCAGCAGTCTAATCCCTCCCATGAACACTGAAGCTTTCTTT.

The rearrangement links TRBV7-3 to TRBJ2-1; TRBD1 agrees at 8 bases. The V segment lost 1 base and the J segment 12 bases; nucleotides outside the gene matches: 11. This CDR3 has 15 residues. CDR1 and CDR2 from the germline V gene are SGHTA and FQGTGA. CDR3 DNA: TGTGCCAGCAGCTTAATGGGACAGGTGGCCCGGGGGCAGTTCTTC. Translating it yields CASSLMGQVARGQFF.

V usage is TRBV27 and J usage is TRBJ2-3; D is uncertain. The length of the CDR3 is 12 residues. V was shortened by 8 bases and J by 4 bases, with 10 bases between the two germline ends. Germline V gene lookup returns CDR1 MNHEY and CDR2 SMNVEV (reference sequence). The CDR3 bases are TGTGCCAGCGGGCTCTCCCCAGATACGCAGTATTTT. As protein: CASGLSPDTQYF.

V gene TRBV2 combines with J gene TRBJ1-5; D ambiguous. Per germline, CDR1 SNHLY and CDR2 FYNNEI. Trimming stripped 4 bases from V and 5 bases from J, with 6 bases between. The length of the CDR3 is 12 residues. The CDR3 bases are TGTGCCAGCAGTGGAGGCCATCAGCCCCAGCATTTT. Its protein product is CASSGGHQPQHF.